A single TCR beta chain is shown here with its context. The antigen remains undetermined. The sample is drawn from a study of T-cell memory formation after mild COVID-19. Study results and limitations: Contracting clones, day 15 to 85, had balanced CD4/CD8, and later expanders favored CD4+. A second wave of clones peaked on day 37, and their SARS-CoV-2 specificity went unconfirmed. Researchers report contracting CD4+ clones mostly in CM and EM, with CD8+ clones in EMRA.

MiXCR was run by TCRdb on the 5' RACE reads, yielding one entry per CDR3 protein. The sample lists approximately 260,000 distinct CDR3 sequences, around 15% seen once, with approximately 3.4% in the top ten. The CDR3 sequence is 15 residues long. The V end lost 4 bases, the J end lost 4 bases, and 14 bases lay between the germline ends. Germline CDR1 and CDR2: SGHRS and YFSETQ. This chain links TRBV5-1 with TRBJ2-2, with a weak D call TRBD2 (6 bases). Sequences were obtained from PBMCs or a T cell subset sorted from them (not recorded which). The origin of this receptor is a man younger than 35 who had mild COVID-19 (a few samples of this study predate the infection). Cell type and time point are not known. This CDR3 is CASSRLTGGTGELFF. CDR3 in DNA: TGCGCCAGCAGCAGACTGACCGGGGGCACCGGGGAGCTGTTTTTT.